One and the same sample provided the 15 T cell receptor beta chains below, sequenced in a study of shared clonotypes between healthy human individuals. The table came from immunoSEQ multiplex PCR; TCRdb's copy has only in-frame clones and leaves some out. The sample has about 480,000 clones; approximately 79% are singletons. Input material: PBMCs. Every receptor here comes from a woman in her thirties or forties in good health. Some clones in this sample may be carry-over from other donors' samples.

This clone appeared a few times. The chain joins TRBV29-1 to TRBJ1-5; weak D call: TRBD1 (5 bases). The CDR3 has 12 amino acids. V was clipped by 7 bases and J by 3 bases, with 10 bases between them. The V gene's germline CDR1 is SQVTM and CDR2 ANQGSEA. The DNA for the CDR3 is TGCAGCGCTGGGGACCCCAATCAGCCCCAGCATTTT. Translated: CSAGDPNQPQHF.

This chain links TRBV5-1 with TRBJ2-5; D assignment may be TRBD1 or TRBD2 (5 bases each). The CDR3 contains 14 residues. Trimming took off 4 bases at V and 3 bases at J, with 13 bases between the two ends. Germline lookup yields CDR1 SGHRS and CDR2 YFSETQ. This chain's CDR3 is CASSTAGAKETQYF. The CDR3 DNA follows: TGCGCCAGCAGCACGGCCGGGGCCAAAGAGACCCAGTACTTC.

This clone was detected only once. CDR3 nucleotides: TGTGCCAGCAGCGTAATAGCGGGAGGCACCGGGGAGCTGTTTTTT. Its translation is CASSVIAGGTGELFF. The chain combines TRBV9 with TRBJ2-2; 10 bases match TRBD2. Germline assignment: CDR1 SGDLS and CDR2 YYNGEE. The CDR3 covers 15 residues. V was clipped by 1 base and J by 4 bases; unmatched bases: 1.

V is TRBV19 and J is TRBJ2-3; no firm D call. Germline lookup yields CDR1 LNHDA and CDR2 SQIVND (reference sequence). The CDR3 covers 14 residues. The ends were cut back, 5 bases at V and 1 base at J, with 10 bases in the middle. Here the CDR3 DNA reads TGTGCCAGTAGTGCCCACTGGGGCACAGATACGCAGTATTTT. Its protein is CASSAHWGTDTQYF.

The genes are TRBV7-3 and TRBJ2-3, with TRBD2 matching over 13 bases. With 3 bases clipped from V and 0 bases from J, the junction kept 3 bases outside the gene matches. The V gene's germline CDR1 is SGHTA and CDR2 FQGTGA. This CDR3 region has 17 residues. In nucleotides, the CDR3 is TGTGCCAGCAGCTTGGGACTAGCGGGGATTAGCACAGATACGCAGTATTTT. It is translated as CASSLGLAGISTDTQYF.

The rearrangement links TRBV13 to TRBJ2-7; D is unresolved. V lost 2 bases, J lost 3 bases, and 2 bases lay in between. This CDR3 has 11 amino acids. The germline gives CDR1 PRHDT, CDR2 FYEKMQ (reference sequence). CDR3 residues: CASSLLYEQYF. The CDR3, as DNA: TGTGCCAGCAGCTTACTCTACGAGCAGTACTTC. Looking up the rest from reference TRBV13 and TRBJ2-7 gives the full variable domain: AAGVIQSPRHLIKEKRETATLKCYPIPRHDTVYWYQQGPGQDPQFLISFYEKMQSDKGSIPDRFSAQQFSDYHSELNMSSLELGDSALYFCASSLLYEQYFGPGTRLTVT.

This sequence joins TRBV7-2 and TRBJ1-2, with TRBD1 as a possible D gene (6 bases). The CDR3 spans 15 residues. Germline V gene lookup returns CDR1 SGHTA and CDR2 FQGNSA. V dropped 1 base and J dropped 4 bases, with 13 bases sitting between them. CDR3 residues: CASSLGIGGVYGYTF. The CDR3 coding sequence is TGTGCCAGCAGCTTAGGGATAGGGGGTGTCTATGGCTACACCTTC.

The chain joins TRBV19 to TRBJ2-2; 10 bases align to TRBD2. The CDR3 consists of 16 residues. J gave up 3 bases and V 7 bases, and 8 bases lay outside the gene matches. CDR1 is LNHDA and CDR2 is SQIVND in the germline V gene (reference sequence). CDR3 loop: CASKGLLAGHTGELFF. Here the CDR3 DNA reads TGTGCCAGTAAGGGCTTACTAGCGGGGCACACCGGGGAGCTGTTTTTT.

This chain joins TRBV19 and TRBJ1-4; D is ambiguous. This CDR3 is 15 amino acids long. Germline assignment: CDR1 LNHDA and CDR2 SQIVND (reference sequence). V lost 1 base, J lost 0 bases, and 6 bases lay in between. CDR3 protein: CASSIGGTTNEKLFF. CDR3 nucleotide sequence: TGTGCCAGTAGTATAGGCGGCACAACTAATGAAAAACTGTTTTTT.

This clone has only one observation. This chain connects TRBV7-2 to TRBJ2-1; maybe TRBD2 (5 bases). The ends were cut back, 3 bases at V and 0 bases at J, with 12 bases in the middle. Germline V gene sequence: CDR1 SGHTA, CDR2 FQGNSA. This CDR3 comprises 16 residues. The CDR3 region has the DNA TGTGCCAGCAGCTTCAGCGGCACCAACTCCTACAATGAGCAGTTCTTC. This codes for CASSFSGTNSYNEQFF.

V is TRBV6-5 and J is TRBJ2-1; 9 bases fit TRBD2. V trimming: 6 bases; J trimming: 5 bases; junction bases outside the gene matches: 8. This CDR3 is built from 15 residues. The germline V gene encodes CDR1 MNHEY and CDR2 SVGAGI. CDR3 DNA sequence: TGTGCCAGCAGCTCTTGGACTAGCGCGAACAATGAGCAGTTCTTC. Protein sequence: CASSSWTSANNEQFF.

CDR3: CASSLDGGYEQYF. For the CDR3, the DNA is TGTGCCAGCAGCTTAGACGGGGGATACGAGCAGTACTTC. The gene calls are TRBV13 and TRBJ2-7; possibly TRBD2 for D (6 bases). Germline loops: CDR1 PRHDT, CDR2 FYEKMQ (reference sequence). The CDR3 loop spans 13 amino acids. The V gene lost 1 base and the J gene lost 4 bases, with 8 bases spanning the gap.

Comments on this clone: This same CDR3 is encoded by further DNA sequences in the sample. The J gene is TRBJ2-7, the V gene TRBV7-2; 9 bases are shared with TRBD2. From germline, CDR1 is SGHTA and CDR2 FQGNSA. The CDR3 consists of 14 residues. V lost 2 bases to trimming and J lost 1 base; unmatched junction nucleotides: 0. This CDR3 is CASSLTSGSYEQYF. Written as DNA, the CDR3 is TGTGCCAGCAGCTTAACTAGCGGGTCCTACGAGCAGTACTTC.

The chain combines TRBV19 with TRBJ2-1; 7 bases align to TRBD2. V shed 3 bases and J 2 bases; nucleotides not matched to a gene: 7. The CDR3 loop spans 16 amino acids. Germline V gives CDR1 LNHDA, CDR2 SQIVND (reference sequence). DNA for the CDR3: TGTGCCAGTAGTATCTCGGGACTACCTACCTACAATGAGCAGTTCTTC. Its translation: CASSISGLPTYNEQFF.

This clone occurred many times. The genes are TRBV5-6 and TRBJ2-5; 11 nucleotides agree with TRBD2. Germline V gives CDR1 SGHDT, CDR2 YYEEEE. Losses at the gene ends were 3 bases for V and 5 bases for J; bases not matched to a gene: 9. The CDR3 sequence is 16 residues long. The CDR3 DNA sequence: TGTGCCAGCAGCTCAAGACTAGCGGGACTGGCGGAGACCCAGTACTTC. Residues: CASSSRLAGLAETQYF.